One sample yielded the 15 T cell receptor beta chains listed below, sequenced in a study of shared clonotypes between healthy human individuals. Repertoires were generated with immunoSEQ multiplex PCR, while TCRdb's copy carries only in-frame clones and drops some. This table has 2 million to 3 million clones, roughly 93% appearing once. Sequenced: naive CD4+ T cells from PBMCs. Subset defined: CD45RA+ positively selected. The source is a man between 18 and 35 years old in good health. Some clones in this sample may be carry-over from other donors' samples.

The chain couples TRBV6-1 to TRBJ1-1, with D possibly TRBD1 on 5 matching bases. The V end lost 3 bases, the J end lost 7 bases, and 15 bases lay between the germline ends. CDR1 is MNHNS and CDR2 is SASEGT in the germline V gene. CDR3 size: 14 residues. CDR3 amino acids: CASSEAGWGGEAFF. The CDR3 DNA is TGTGCCAGCAGTGAGGCAGGGTGGGGGGGTGAAGCTTTCTTT.

CDR3 DNA: TGTGCCAGCTCACCACGTCGGACAGGGACAACCCAAGAGACCCAGTACTTC. It is translated as CASSPRRTGTTQETQYF. The chain is built from TRBV18 and TRBJ2-5; 8 bases are a match to TRBD1. Germline V gene lookup returns CDR1 KGHSH and CDR2 LQKENI. J lost 1 base, V lost 1 base, and 8 bases had no gene match. The CDR3 runs 17 residues.

This clone was detected once. This chain joins TRBV7-2 and TRBJ1-3, with D unresolved. With 5 bases removed from V and 0 bases from J, the gap between germline ends came to 11 bases. The CDR3 length is 15 residues. Germline-derived CDR1 and CDR2 are SGHTA and FQGNSA. This chain's CDR3 is CASSPSVSSGNTIYF. As DNA, the CDR3 is TGTGCCAGCAGCCCCTCGGTTAGCTCTGGAAACACCATATATTTT.

This clone was found once. This chain joins TRBV18 and TRBJ1-1; D not certain. Looked up from germline, CDR1 is KGHSH and CDR2 is LQKENI. V was cut by 0 bases and J by 0 bases, with 8 bases left in between. The CDR3 is 15 amino acids. DNA for the CDR3: TGTGCCAGCTCACCACCGGGCAACTTGAACACTGAAGCTTTCTTT. This gives the protein CASSPPGNLNTEAFF.

V and J are TRBV29-1 and TRBJ2-1, with TRBD2 matching over 13 bases. The germline CDR1 and CDR2 sequences are SQVTM and ANQGSEA. This CDR3 has 15 residues. V shed 4 bases, J shed 6 bases, and the junction held 6 bases outside the gene matches. CDR3 DNA: TGCAGCGTTGCTGGACTAGCGGGAGCGGTCAATGAGCAGTTCTTC. Residues: CSVAGLAGAVNEQFF.

This clone has just one count. V usage is TRBV5-1 and J usage is TRBJ2-2, with D unclear. V lost 6 bases, J lost 2 bases, and 11 bases lay in between. Germline CDR1 is SGHRS and CDR2 is YFSETQ. The CDR3 is 14 residues long. Written as DNA, the CDR3 is TGCGCCAGCACCCTCTACGAAAACACCGGGGAGCTGTTTTTT. As protein: CASTLYENTGELFF.

The V and J genes are TRBV18 and TRBJ1-5; 7 bases align to TRBD1. Germline V lookup: CDR1 KGHSH, CDR2 LQKENI. The CDR3 loop spans 15 amino acids. V was pared by 1 base and J by 4 bases, with 4 bases of the junction left unmatched. This CDR3 is CASSPRQGNNQPQHF. The CDR3 coding sequence is TGTGCCAGCTCACCACGACAGGGTAATAATCAGCCCCAGCATTTT.

This clone turned up a few times. V is TRBV10-2 and J is TRBJ1-5; D is undetermined. The CDR3 is 14 amino acids. Germline CDR1 and CDR2: WSHSY and SAAADI. V was pared by 0 bases and J by 7 bases, with 10 bases between. CDR3 nucleotide sequence: TGCGCCAGCAGTGAGTCGGAGGGTAGGCAGCCCCAGCATTTT. It is translated as CASSESEGRQPQHF.

V and J are TRBV11-2 and TRBJ2-5, with no clear D. The CDR3 totals 17 residues. V dropped 1 base and J dropped 4 bases, with 19 bases sitting between them. Germline values: CDR1 SGHAT, CDR2 FQNNGV. The CDR3 is CASSLGAGQGWGETQYF. The CDR3 region has the DNA TGTGCCAGCAGCTTAGGAGCTGGCCAAGGGTGGGGAGAGACCCAGTACTTC.

This chain links TRBV30 with TRBJ2-7; no definite D call. V lost 0 bases and J lost 1, with 10 bases in between. The CDR3 runs 14 residues. CDR1 is GTSNPN, CDR2 SVGIG, per germline (reference sequence). The CDR3 DNA follows: TGTGCCTGGAGTGTACTCGGCAGTTCCTACGAGCAGTACTTC. It specifies CAWSVLGSSYEQYF. Full variable domain (remainder filled in from reference TRBV30 and TRBJ2-7): SQTIHQWPATLVQPVGSPLSLECTVEGTSNPNLYWYRQAAGRGLQLLFYSVGIGQISSEVPQNLSASRPQDRQFILSSKKLLLSDSGFYLCAWSVLGSSYEQYFGPGTRLTVT.

The V call is TRBV5-6, the J call TRBJ2-1; the match to TRBD1 covers 7 bases. Germline CDR1 and CDR2: SGHDT and YYEEEE. CDR3 length: 15 residues. Germline trimming cut 5 bases from V and 4 bases from J; bases unmatched to any gene: 9. CDR3 DNA sequence: TGTGCCAGCAGTTGGGGGTACAGGGGTTACAATGAGCAGTTCTTC. This sequence encodes CASSWGYRGYNEQFF.

The V and J genes are TRBV5-1 and TRBJ1-2; D is ambiguous. Germline V gene lookup returns CDR1 SGHRS and CDR2 YFSETQ. V gave up 0 bases and J gave up 7 bases, with 7 bases separating them. CDR3 length: 12 amino acids. This chain's CDR3 is CASSLGQIGYTF. Written as DNA, the CDR3 is TGCGCCAGCAGCTTGGGTCAGATTGGCTACACCTTC.

V and J are TRBV6-1 and TRBJ1-5; TRBD1 matches at 7 bases. V gave up 10 bases and J gave up 0 bases; unmatched junction bases: 9. The V gene's germline CDR1 is MNHNS and CDR2 SASEGT. The CDR3 consists of 15 residues. The CDR3 nucleotides read TGTGCCACCTTGTGGGGACAGTATAGCAATCAGCCCCAGCATTTT. Translated, it gives CATLWGQYSNQPQHF.

The rearrangement links TRBV2 to TRBJ1-2; D possibly corresponds to TRBD1 (6 bases). V lost 11 bases to trimming and J lost 6 bases, with 25 bases between them. The germline gives CDR1 SNHLY, CDR2 FYNNEI. The CDR3 spans 15 residues. The CDR3 protein is CASPLGDISTHGYTF. The CDR3 DNA reads TGTGCCTCCCCTCTCGGGGACATATCGACCCATGGCTACACCTTC.

In this sample, this clone turned up once. The chain links TRBV6-6 to TRBJ2-4; 7 nucleotides align to TRBD1. The CDR3 sequence is 13 residues long. From germline, CDR1 is MNHNY and CDR2 SVGAGI (reference sequence). V lost 7 bases and J lost 4; bases outside the gene matches: 4. CDR3 residues: CASTGTEKNIQYF. CDR3 bases: TGTGCCAGCACCGGGACAGAGAAAAACATTCAGTACTTC.